Given below is one TCR beta chain in context. It lacks a known antigen. This entry comes from a study of T cell clusters in autoimmune cytopenias (dated by TCRdb to the late 2010s). For context, the study as a whole: Per sample, TRB sequencing gave a median depth of about 53,000 reads and a median of about 2,500 distinct TRB clonotypes. Alongside healthy, CLL and autoimmune hepatitis controls, autoimmune cytopenia patients had their peripheral blood TRB and IGH repertoires sequenced at active disease and again during treatment follow-up. The goal of the study was to find out whether patients with autoimmune cytopenia have a disease-specific immune repertoire signature that could be used as a blood-based biomarker.

Per sample, about 230 ng of peripheral blood genomic DNA, 30,000 to 40,000 genome equivalents, was used for TRB amplification. TRB rearrangements were amplified by multiplex PCR following a touch-down protocol, with the TRB-A and TRB-B primer pools mixed in one tube. Two consecutive PCR reactions with Phusion HS II polymerase added Illumina adapters and sample indices to the amplicons. After gel purification with the NucleoSpin Gel and PCR Clean-up kit, the amplicons were quantified by Qubit and checked for quality on an Agilent 2100 Bioanalyzer. Sequencing of the libraries was done on an Illumina MiSeq with 600-cycle, single-indexed, paired-end runs. The paper's data handling went like this. MiXCR version 2.1.12, together with the default MiXCR reference library, was used to align and assemble the TRB reads. A clone was defined by each unique CDR3 nucleotide sequence, and the analysis included only productive sequences with two or more reads. Repertoire diversity was assessed by alpha-parameterized diversity profiles (alpha 0 to 5), including Shannon (alpha 1) and Simpson (alpha 2) indices, computed with an R script. The tcR package was used to compute combinatorial TRB VJ usage, and cohorts were compared on this usage by principal component analysis with ade4. TCRbeta CDR3s were clustered with GLIPH on cohort pairs matched by age and read depth, and cluster frequencies were compared by Wilcoxon test. Once TCRdb had reprocessed the reads, it stored one entry per CDR3 protein sequence and supplied no DNA. What appears here as the V and J calls and clone size reflects TCRdb's work, not the paper's. This specimen's table enumerates fewer than 10,000 distinct CDR3 sequences. Of the sample, about 26% falls within the top ten clones.

Points the paper makes about the study in general: GLIPH suggested that primary autoimmune cytopenia patients lacked physiological T cell clusters: 45 to 60 clusters were exclusive to healthy donors versus roughly 15 exclusive to patients. The cluster-lack signature was not seen for secondary cytopenia versus CLL, apparently masked by the dominant lymphoma-associated repertoire. Healthy donors showed approximately 3-fold more exclusive TRB clusters than active autoimmune hepatitis patients, consistent with an autoimmunity-wide signature. TRB repertoire shifts, with less even repertoires in secondary cytopenia and CLL, mostly reflected lymphoma bias rather than autoimmunity. The T cell clusters were defined only in silico, and the functional role of the clusters was left to be validated experimentally.

The CDR3 goes from the cysteine to the phenylalanine over 14 residues. The protein alone is recorded here. CDR1 and CDR2, looked up from the germline V gene (reference sequence), are DFQATT and SNEGSKA. The material sequenced was peripheral blood. The sequence was collected from a human donor with an autoimmune cytopenia or autoimmune hepatitis (not recorded which). The sequence joins TRBV20-1 to TRBJ2-2; lacking DNA, the TRBD2 call made by TCRdb goes unchecked. The CDR3: CSAKDPTGTGELFF.